This is a list of T cell receptor beta chains from one sample in a study of cytomegalovirus exposure and HLA in healthy donors. Generated by immunoSEQ multiplex PCR, the TCRdb table keeps only in-frame clones and is missing some. The data contain some 190,000 clones, about 9% of them singletons. Sequencing used PBMCs. Source of these receptors: a woman in her 30s in good health and CMV-seropositive. CDR3s include the opening cysteine and the closing phenylalanine or tryptophan. A D gene is named only where the DNA matches it firmly. Size values are once, few and many counts, or a class for expanded clones, and some rows have none.

>TRBV4-1|TRBD2|NA|TRBJ2-7|16
TGCGCCAGCAGCCAAGGAATGAGCGGGACCCTCTACGAGCAGTACTTC
CASSQGMSGTLYEQYF
>TRBV10-3|NA|NA|TRBJ2-1|14
TGTGCCATCAGTCACGGGAGCTCCTACAATGAGCAGTTCTTC
CAISHGSSYNEQFF
>TRBV6-1|NA|NA|TRBJ2-7|13
TGTGCCAGCGAGCTAGTCTACCGCCACGAGCAGTACTTC
CASELVYRHEQYF
>TRBV2|TRBD1|NA|TRBJ1-2|14
TGTGCCAGCAGTCTTCGACAGGGATTTTATGGCTACACCTTC
CASSLRQGFYGYTF
>TRBV9|NA|few|TRBJ2-5|16
TGTGCCAGCAGCCCGCCGAGAGGCTATTACCAAGAGACCCAGTACTTC
CASSPPRGYYQETQYF
>TRBV2|TRBD1|few|TRBJ1-2|14
TGTGCCAGCAGTTATCCGACAGGGGGCACTGGCTACACCTTC
CASSYPTGGTGYTF
>TRBV25-1|TRBD1|NA|TRBJ2-7|16
TGTGCCAGCAGTGAATTAGGGGGACAGGCATCCTACGAGCAGTACTTC
CASSELGGQASYEQYF
>TRBV5-1|NA|NA|TRBJ2-3|14
TGCGCCAGCCAGGCAGGGGCCGTCACAGATACGCAGTATTTT
CASQAGAVTDTQYF
>TRBV5-1|TRBD2|few|TRBJ2-3|14
TGCGCCAGCAGGACCGGGACTAGTAGAGATACGCAGTATTTT
CASRTGTSRDTQYF
>TRBV6-4|TRBD1|few|TRBJ2-3|14
TGTGCCAGCAGCCCGGACAGGGGGCTAGATACGCAGTATTTT
CASSPDRGLDTQYF
>TRBV10-2|TRBD2|NA|TRBJ2-7|15
TGCGCCAGCATCCTAGCGGGAGGGCCGAACTACGAGCAGTACTTC
CASILAGGPNYEQYF
>TRBV14|TRBD2|few|TRBJ2-1|16
TGTGCCAGCAGCCAAGACTGGCTAGCGGGAGGGGATGAGCAGTTCTTC
CASSQDWLAGGDEQFF
>TRBV20-1|NA|NA|TRBJ1-2|11
TGCAGTGCTACAGGGAATTATGGCTACACCTTC
CSATGNYGYTF
>TRBV5-1|NA|few|TRBJ2-6|16
TGCGCCAGCAGCTTGTCGGCGGCCTCTGGGGCCAACGTCCTGACTTTC
CASSLSAASGANVLTF
>TRBV19|TRBD2|NA|TRBJ2-7|15
TGTGCCAGTAGCCGGACTAGCGGGAGAGTCGACGAGCAGTACTTC
CASSRTSGRVDEQYF
>TRBV5-1|NA|NA|TRBJ2-3|15
TGCGCCAGCAGCTTTGGCGGCAGAACCACAGATACGCAGTATTTT
CASSFGGRTTDTQYF
>TRBV4-1|TRBD1|NA|TRBJ1-2|16
TGCGCCAGCAGCCAAGCAGCGAGGACAGGACTCTATGGCTACACCTTC
CASSQAARTGLYGYTF
>TRBV7-9|NA|NA|TRBJ1-1|12
TGTGCCAGCAGGTATCGGGAAACTGAAGCTTTCTTT
CASRYRETEAFF
>TRBV7-8|NA|few|TRBJ2-5|14
TGTGCCAGCAGCTTATGGAGGTTGGGGGAGACCCAGTACTTC
CASSLWRLGETQYF
>TRBV2|NA|NA|TRBJ2-3|15
TGTGCCAGCAGTGACTGGGGAGTGCGGGCAGATACGCAGTATTTT
CASSDWGVRADTQYF
>TRBV6-5|TRBD1|few|TRBJ1-2|14
TGTGCCAGCAGTCAACGGACAGGGAACTATGGCTACACCTTC
CASSQRTGNYGYTF
>TRBV12-5|TRBD1|many|TRBJ1-3|16
TGTGCTAGTGGTTTGAGGACAGGGGGTGAGGGAAACACCATATATTTT
CASGLRTGGEGNTIYF
>TRBV20-1|NA|NA|TRBJ1-1|11
TGCAGTGCTAGACCTAACACTGAAGCTTTCTTT
CSARPNTEAFF
>TRBV27|TRBD1|NA|TRBJ1-6|14
TGTGCCAGCAGTTCCAGGGGGCGTAATTCACCCCTCCACTTT
CASSSRGRNSPLHF
>TRBV6-5|TRBD1|few|TRBJ2-1|15
TGTGCCAGCAGGTACCGGGACAGGGCCCCCAATGAGCAGTTCTTC
CASRYRDRAPNEQFF
>TRBV10-3|NA|NA|TRBJ1-2|15
TGTGCCATCAGTGAGTCCCGGGAGCGCGGAACTGGCTACACCTTC
CAISESRERGTGYTF
>TRBV7-9|TRBD2|few|TRBJ2-5|15
TGTGCCAGCAGCTCGGGGACTAGCGGGAGAGAGACCCAGTACTTC
CASSSGTSGRETQYF
>TRBV6-1|NA|few|TRBJ2-2|13
TGTGCCAGCAGTCCTTTGAACACCGGGGAGCTGTTTTTT
CASSPLNTGELFF
>TRBV29-1|NA|NA|TRBJ1-1|14
TGCAGCGTTGAAGAGGGGGCCAGGGGCACTGAAGCTTTCTTT
CSVEEGARGTEAFF
>TRBV4-1|NA|NA|TRBJ1-4|15
TGCGCCAGCAGCCAAGGTGTCCAGGGTAATGAAAAACTGTTTTTT
CASSQGVQGNEKLFF
>TRBV6-5|TRBD1|few|TRBJ1-2|13
TGTGCCAGCAGCATGGACAGGGGGTATGGCTACACCTTC
CASSMDRGYGYTF
>TRBV7-9|NA|few|TRBJ1-4|16
TGTGCCAGCAGCTTATCAGACAGTGGAACTAATGAAAAACTGTTTTTT
CASSLSDSGTNEKLFF
>TRBV5-6|NA|few|TRBJ2-7|14
TGTGCCAGCAGCTTGGGGCGGAATACCTACGAGCAGTACTTC
CASSLGRNTYEQYF
>TRBV6-1|NA|few|TRBJ2-7|13
TGTGCCAGCAGTGAGTCGCCGGGTCACGAGCAGTACTTC
CASSESPGHEQYF
>TRBV5-4|TRBD2|NA|TRBJ2-7|16
TGTGCCAGCAGCCCGAGTGGCGGGGGAGACTCCTACGAGCAGTACTTC
CASSPSGGGDSYEQYF
>TRBV19|NA|NA|TRBJ2-5|15
TGTGCCAGTACCCCGGGCAGAGGGGGTCAGGAGACCCAGTACTTC
CASTPGRGGQETQYF
>TRBV13|NA|few|TRBJ1-2|14
TGTGCCAGCAGTGGGAGGGGGACTGGCTATGGCTACACCTTC
CASSGRGTGYGYTF
>TRBV7-6|TRBD1|few|TRBJ1-5|16
TGTGCCAGCAGCCCCGGGACAGGGATGGGCAATCAGCCCCAGCATTTT
CASSPGTGMGNQPQHF
>TRBV7-3|NA|few|TRBJ2-3|16
TGTGCCAGCAGCTTAAACCCGACAGGACTCACAGATACGCAGTATTTT
CASSLNPTGLTDTQYF
>TRBV5-1|NA|few|TRBJ1-4|16
TGCGCCAGCAGCCTGAACCCAACAGCAACTAATGAAAAACTGTTTTTT
CASSLNPTATNEKLFF
>TRBV27|NA|few|TRBJ2-1|15
TGTGCCAGCAGCCGTAGGGCGGGGAATTACAATGAGCAGTTCTTC
CASSRRAGNYNEQFF
>TRBV5-1|TRBD1|NA|TRBJ2-5|14
TGCGCCAGCAGCTTCGGGACAGGGGCGGAGACCCAGTACTTC
CASSFGTGAETQYF
>TRBV5-4|TRBD1|few|TRBJ2-5|14
TGTGCCAGCAGCCCTGACAGGGGGCGGGAGACCCAGTACTTC
CASSPDRGRETQYF
>TRBV7-9|TRBD1|NA|TRBJ2-3|16
TGTGCCAGCAGTCCAGCAAGGGACAGGCGCACAGATACGCAGTATTTT
CASSPARDRRTDTQYF
>TRBV2|TRBD2|NA|TRBJ2-1|15
TGTGCCAGCAGTGCTCAGACTAGCGGGAGAAGTGAGCAGTTCTTC
CASSAQTSGRSEQFF
>TRBV6-1|TRBD2|NA|TRBJ2-5|18
TGTGCCAGCAGTGAAGCCCCAACACTAGCGGGAGGGTGGGAGACCCAGTACTTC
CASSEAPTLAGGWETQYF
>TRBV27|TRBD1|few|TRBJ2-7|15
TGTGCCAGCAGGACTCTCGGACAGGGGGCCTCCGAGCAGTACTTC
CASRTLGQGASEQYF
>TRBV7-2|TRBD1|NA|TRBJ2-3|17
TGTGCCAGCAGCTATGACAGGGGGGTATCTGGCACAGATACGCAGTATTTT
CASSYDRGVSGTDTQYF
>TRBV6-5|TRBD1|NA|TRBJ1-1|13
TGTGCCGGCAGTTCCGACAGGGGCACTGAAGCTTTCTTT
CAGSSDRGTEAFF
>TRBV2|TRBD1|NA|TRBJ2-2|15
TGTGCCAGCAGTGGGGGGTCAGGGGGCGGCGGGGAGCTGTTTTTT
CASSGGSGGGGELFF
>TRBV30|TRBD2|many|TRBJ2-7|13
TGTGCCTGGACTCCGGGAGGTAATCTCGAGCAGTACTTC
CAWTPGGNLEQYF
>TRBV5-1|TRBD2|once|TRBJ2-3|14
TGCGCCAGCAGCTTGCGACTAGCGCCAGATACGCAGTATTTT
CASSLRLAPDTQYF
>TRBV29-1|NA|NA|TRBJ1-1|12
TGCAGCGTTAAACAGGGGAACACTGAAGCTTTCTTT
CSVKQGNTEAFF
>TRBV6-5|TRBD1|few|TRBJ2-2|15
TGTGCCAGCAGTTACGGACAGGGGGCGACCGGGGAGCTGTTTTTT
CASSYGQGATGELFF